The clone carrying this TCR beta chain turned up a few times. Unique molecular identifiers tagged individual cDNA molecules. TCRdb redid the calling of the 5' RACE reads with MiXCR, one entry per CDR3 protein. Here the sample spans about 60,000 distinct CDR3 sequences, roughly 12% being singletons. This record belongs to a study of early T cells in non-severe SARS-CoV-2 infection. Overall study context: Sequencing targeted bulk RNA from unsorted whole blood, leaving chains unpaired.

The source is an adult who was a healthcare worker with PCR-confirmed SARS-CoV-2 infection or an uninfected control (not recorded which). Specimen: whole blood.

CDR3 nucleotides: TGTGCCAGCAGCTTGGACCGGAATTCACCCCTCCACTTT. Residues: CASSLDRNSPLHF. J is TRBJ1-6 and V is TRBV7-2; D is undetermined. CDR1 SGHTA and CDR2 FQGNSA come from the germline V gene. The V end was cut by 3 bases, the J end by 7 bases, with 7 bases between. This CDR3 is built from 13 residues.